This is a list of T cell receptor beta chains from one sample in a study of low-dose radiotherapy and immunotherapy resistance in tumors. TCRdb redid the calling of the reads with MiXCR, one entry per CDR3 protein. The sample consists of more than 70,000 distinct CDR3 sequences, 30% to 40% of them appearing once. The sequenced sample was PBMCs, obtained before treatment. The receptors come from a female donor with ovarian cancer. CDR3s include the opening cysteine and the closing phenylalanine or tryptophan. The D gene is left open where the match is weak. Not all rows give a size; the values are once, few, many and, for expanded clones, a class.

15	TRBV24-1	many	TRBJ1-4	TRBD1	TGTGCCACCAGTGACCGCGGGACAGAAAATGAAAAACTGTTTTTT	CATSDRGTENEKLFF
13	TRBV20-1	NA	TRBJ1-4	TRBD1	TGCAGTGCCGGTGGGACAGGGGGGAAAAAACTGTTTTTT	CSAGGTGGKKLFF
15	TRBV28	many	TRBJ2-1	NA	TGTGCCAGCAGTTTAGGGCGGGACAGCTTGAATGAGCAGTTCTTC	CASSLGRDSLNEQFF
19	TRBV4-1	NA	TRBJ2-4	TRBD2	TGCGCCAGCAGCGCGCGACTAGCGGGAGAGCATGTAGCCAAAAACATTCAGTACTTC	CASSARLAGEHVAKNIQYF
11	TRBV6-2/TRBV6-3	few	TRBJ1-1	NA	TGTGCCAGCAGACAGGGTACTGAAGCTTTCTTT	CASRQGTEAFF
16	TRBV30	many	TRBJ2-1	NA	TGTGCCTGGAGTGTACTTGGGCTAGCGAGAGACAATGAGCAGTTCTTC	CAWSVLGLARDNEQFF
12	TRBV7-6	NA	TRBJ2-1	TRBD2	TGTGCCAGCAGTCTAGCGGGCGCTGAGCAGTTCTTC	CASSLAGAEQFF
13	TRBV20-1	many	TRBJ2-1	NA	TGCAGTGCCCTGGGGACGGCCAACAATGAGCAGTTCTTC	CSALGTANNEQFF
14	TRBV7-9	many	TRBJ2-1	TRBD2	TGTGCCAGCATCAGACTAGCGGCCTACAATGAGCAGTTCTTC	CASIRLAAYNEQFF
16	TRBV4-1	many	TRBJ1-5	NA	TGCGCCAGCAGCCAAGATGGGCACGGTAGCAATCAGCCCCAGCATTTT	CASSQDGHGSNQPQHF
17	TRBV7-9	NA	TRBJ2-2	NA	TGTGCCAGCAGTCTAAACCCGAGCGGCGGGAAGACCGGGGACCTGTTTTTT	CASSLNPSGGKTGDLFF
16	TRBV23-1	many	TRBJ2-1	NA	TGCGCCAGCAGTCAAATCCCAGGACAAGGGGAGGTTGAGCAGTTCTTC	CASSQIPGQGEVEQFF
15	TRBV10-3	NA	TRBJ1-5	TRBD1	TGTGCCATCAGTCCCGGGACAGGGGGCTATCAGCCCCAGCATTTT	CAISPGTGGYQPQHF
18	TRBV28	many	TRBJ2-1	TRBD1	TGTGCCAGCAGTTTGGACAGGTCCCCATTGGGTCCATACAATGAGCAGTTCTTC	CASSLDRSPLGPYNEQFF
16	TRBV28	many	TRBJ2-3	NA	TGTGCCAGCAGTTTTTTAGGGGGTCGGGGCACAGATACGCAGTATTTT	CASSFLGGRGTDTQYF
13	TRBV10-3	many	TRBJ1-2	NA	TGTGCCATCAACCCGGGCCCCTTGGGGGGCTACACCTTC	CAINPGPLGGYTF
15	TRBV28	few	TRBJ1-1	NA	TGTGCCAGCAGTTCCCTGGACAGAATGAACACTGAAGCTTTCTTT	CASSSLDRMNTEAFF
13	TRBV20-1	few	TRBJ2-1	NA	TGCAGTGCGGACTCCCTAGTGGTTAATGAGCAGTTCTTC	CSADSLVVNEQFF
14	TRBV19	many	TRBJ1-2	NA	TGTGCCAGTAGTAGACCCGAGCGGAGCTATGGCTACACCTTC	CASSRPERSYGYTF
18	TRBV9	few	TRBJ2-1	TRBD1	TGTGCCAGCAGCGGAGGGGGACAGGGGGCCGTAGGGGGTTATGAGCAGTTCTTC	CASSGGGQGAVGGYEQFF
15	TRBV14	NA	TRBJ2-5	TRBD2	TGTGCCAGCAGCCAAGAAGCGGGGGTTCAAGAGACCCAGTACTTC	CASSQEAGVQETQYF
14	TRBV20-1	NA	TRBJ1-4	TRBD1	TGCAGTGCTCTGACAGGGCCCAGAAATGAAAAACTGTTTTTT	CSALTGPRNEKLFF
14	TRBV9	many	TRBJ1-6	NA	TGTGCCAGCAGCTCGCAGGTTGGAGATTCACCCCTCCACTTT	CASSSQVGDSPLHF
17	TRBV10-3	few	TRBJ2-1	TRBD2	TGTGCCATCAGTGAACCAATAGGAGCGGGGGCCCACAATGAGCAGTTCTTC	CAISEPIGAGAHNEQFF
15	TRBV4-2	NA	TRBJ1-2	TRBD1	TGTGCCAGCAGCCGCCGACAGGGGGCGCAGCGCGGCTACACCTTC	CASSRRQGAQRGYTF
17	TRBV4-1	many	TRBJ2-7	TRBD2	TGCGCCAGCAGCCAAGTCCCATCAGCGGGAGCAGCCTACGAGCAGTACTTC	CASSQVPSAGAAYEQYF
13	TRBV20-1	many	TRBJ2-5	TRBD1	TGCAGTGCTGGTCGGACAGGGGAGCGTACCCAGTACTTC	CSAGRTGERTQYF